A selection of T cell receptor beta chains follows, all from one sample in a study of blood T cell repertoires in COVID-19. Sequencing was performed with immunoSEQ multiplex PCR; in TCRdb, only in-frame clones are kept and a portion is missing. The sample holds roughly 350,000 clones, 88% seen once. The sequenced material came from peripheral blood. These receptors came from a woman in her 70s with COVID-19, enrolled during active disease. Both conserved end residues are part of each CDR3. Each record gives: V gene, D gene, clone size, J gene, CDR3 protein, CDR3 DNA. The D gene is left open where the match is weak. Clone sizes are given selectively: once, few, many, or a class where the clone is expanded.

>TRBV30|TRBD1|-|TRBJ1-4
CASNFRDRGEKLFF
TGTGCCTCTAATTTCCGGGACAGAGGAGAAAAACTGTTTTTT
>TRBV25-1|-|-|TRBJ2-7
CASSDGYEQYF
TGTGCCAGCAGTGACGGCTACGAGCAGTACTTC
>TRBV10-2|TRBD1|-|TRBJ1-2
CASTGQGSNYGYTF
TGCGCCAGCACCGGACAGGGTTCGAACTATGGCTACACCTTC
>TRBV6-5|TRBD1|-|TRBJ1-2
CASRWTGSKDYGYTF
TGTGCCAGCAGGTGGACAGGGTCCAAGGACTATGGCTACACCTTC
>TRBV18|-|-|TRBJ1-2
CASSPPRNLGTNYGYTF
TGTGCCAGCTCACCACCCAGGAACCTCGGGACAAACTATGGCTACACCTTC
>TRBV9|-|-|TRBJ1-3
CASSVVGWGPSGNTIYF
TGTGCCAGCAGCGTAGTGGGGTGGGGGCCTTCTGGAAACACCATATATTTT
>TRBV7-2|-|-|TRBJ1-5
CASSPQFGQNQPQHF
TGTGCCAGCAGCCCACAATTCGGACAAAATCAGCCCCAGCATTTT
>TRBV5-6|-|-|TRBJ1-1
CASSLVTGWATEAFF
TGTGCCAGCAGCTTGGTAACAGGGTGGGCCACTGAAGCTTTCTTT
>TRBV29-1|-|-|TRBJ2-2
CSVESGDTGELFF
TGCAGCGTTGAATCGGGGGACACCGGGGAGCTGTTTTTT
>TRBV4-3|TRBD2|-|TRBJ2-2
CASSPFAFSASGANTGELFF
TGCGCCAGCAGCCCCTTCGCCTTTTCGGCTAGCGGGGCGAACACCGGGGAGCTGTTTTTT
>TRBV27|TRBD1|-|TRBJ2-7
CASSGTARGQYF
TGTGCCAGCAGCGGGACAGCCCGAGGGCAGTACTTC
>TRBV27|-|few|TRBJ1-4
CASSLAGATNEKLFF
TGTGCCAGCAGTTTAGCAGGGGCAACTAATGAAAAACTGTTTTTT
>TRBV19|-|-|TRBJ1-2
CASSLTGTYGYTF
TGTGCCAGTAGTCTTACAGGGACCTATGGCTACACCTTC
>TRBV27|TRBD1|-|TRBJ2-3
CASADREVTDTQYF
TGTGCCAGCGCGGACAGGGAGGTCACAGATACGCAGTATTTT
>TRBV24-1|-|-|TRBJ2-3
CATSDLGGAGDTQYF
TGTGCCACCAGTGATTTGGGGGGGGCGGGAGATACGCAGTATTTT
>TRBV5-1|-|few|TRBJ2-6
CASSPQGTEGVLTF
TGCGCCAGCAGCCCACAGGGTACTGAGGGGGTCCTGACTTTC
>TRBV4-1|TRBD1|-|TRBJ1-2
CASSRVLPGDRFYGYTF
TGCGCCAGCAGCCGAGTACTCCCCGGGGACAGATTTTATGGCTACACCTTC
>TRBV5-6|-|-|TRBJ1-6
CASGAETQNSPLHF
TGTGCCAGCGGGGCGGAGACACAGAATTCACCCCTCCACTTT
>TRBV24-1|-|-|TRBJ2-2
CATSDANSGGGAGELFF
TGTGCCACCAGTGATGCGAATTCTGGGGGGGGCGCCGGGGAGCTGTTTTTT
>TRBV5-1|TRBD1|-|TRBJ2-2
CASSSAPTGRAAGELFF
TGCGCCAGCAGCTCTGCCCCGACAGGGCGCGCCGCCGGGGAGCTGTTTTTT
>TRBV10-2|-|-|TRBJ2-7
CASSFGQKGAYEQYF
TGCGCCAGCAGTTTTGGACAGAAAGGGGCCTACGAGCAGTACTTC
>TRBV5-1|TRBD2|-|TRBJ2-5
CASSLPLAGEETQYF
TGCGCCAGCAGCTTACCCCTAGCGGGGGAAGAGACCCAGTACTTC
>TRBV24-1|TRBD1|-|TRBJ2-3
CATRGGLTDTQYF
TGTGCCACGAGAGGGGGCCTAACAGATACGCAGTATTTT
>TRBV27|TRBD1|-|TRBJ2-5
CASSRGTGFQETQYF
TGTGCCAGCAGTAGGGGGACAGGGTTCCAAGAGACCCAGTACTTC
>TRBV10-1|TRBD2|few|TRBJ2-5
CASSSGAGEQETQYF
TGCGCCAGCAGTTCGGGTGCGGGGGAACAAGAGACCCAGTACTTC
>TRBV4-1|TRBD1|-|TRBJ1-2
CASSPGQATNYGYTF
TGCGCCAGCAGCCCGGGACAGGCTACTAACTATGGCTACACCTTC
>TRBV19|-|-|TRBJ2-5
CASSDRSWGETQYF
TGTGCCAGTAGTGACAGGTCTTGGGGAGAGACCCAGTACTTC
>TRBV30|-|-|TRBJ1-4
CAWGSGAATNEKLFF
TGTGCCTGGGGCTCAGGGGCAGCAACTAATGAAAAACTGTTTTTT
>TRBV12-3/TRBV12-4|TRBD1|few|TRBJ1-2
CASTGTGKRYTF
TGTGCCAGCACCGGGACAGGGAAGAGATACACCTTC
>TRBV5-8|TRBD1|-|TRBJ2-7
CASSHRTGGSSSYEQYF
TGTGCCAGCAGCCACCGGACAGGGGGCTCGAGCTCCTACGAGCAGTACTTC
>TRBV4-1|-|-|TRBJ1-5
CASSQDIAGEQPQHF
TGCGCCAGCAGCCAAGATATTGCGGGGGAGCAGCCCCAGCATTTT
>TRBV9|TRBD1|-|TRBJ1-1
CASSARTGEAFF
TGTGCCAGCAGCGCGCGTACAGGGGAGGCTTTCTTT
>TRBV14|TRBD1|-|TRBJ1-1
CASSPFHGQGNTEAFF
TGTGCCAGCAGCCCATTTCACGGACAGGGGAACACTGAAGCTTTCTTT
>TRBV29-1|TRBD1|-|TRBJ2-7
CSVDSPGTGAYEQYF
TGCAGCGTTGATTCCCCCGGGACAGGGGCCTACGAGCAGTACTTC
>TRBV5-4|TRBD1|once|TRBJ1-1
CASSTRDRDGPEAFF
TGTGCCAGCAGCACCCGGGACAGGGACGGTCCTGAAGCTTTCTTT
>TRBV6-5|-|once|TRBJ1-2
CASSYSGGGDYGYTF
TGTGCCAGCAGTTACTCGGGGGGAGGCGACTATGGCTACACCTTC
>TRBV27|-|-|TRBJ1-3
CASSLNRRPGNTIYF
TGTGCCAGCAGTTTGAATAGGAGACCTGGAAACACCATATATTTT
>TRBV6-2/TRBV6-3|TRBD2|-|TRBJ2-7
CASSYQSGGANEQYF
TGTGCCAGCAGTTACCAGAGCGGGGGGGCGAACGAGCAGTACTTC
>TRBV4-1|TRBD1|-|TRBJ1-1
CASSPSGGTEAFF
TGCGCCAGCAGCCCCTCAGGGGGCACTGAAGCTTTCTTT
>TRBV5-6|TRBD1|-|TRBJ1-1
CASSTQGGTEAFF
TGTGCCAGCAGCACCCAGGGGGGCACTGAAGCTTTCTTT
>TRBV18|TRBD1|few|TRBJ1-2
CASSPQSTRGFDGYTF
TGTGCCAGCTCACCACAATCAACCAGGGGGTTCGATGGCTACACCTTC
>TRBV29-1|TRBD1|-|TRBJ2-7
CSVPGQGPYEQYF
TGCAGCGTTCCGGGACAGGGGCCCTACGAGCAGTACTTC
>TRBV24-1|TRBD2|once|TRBJ2-5
CATSDLGSREGFVETQYF
TGTGCCACCAGTGATTTGGGTTCCCGGGAGGGGTTTGTAGAGACCCAGTACTTC
>TRBV9|-|-|TRBJ1-4
CASSAREGANEKLFF
TGTGCCAGCAGCGCTAGGGAGGGGGCTAATGAAAAACTGTTTTTT
>TRBV7-2|-|-|TRBJ1-4
CASSLGADFNEKLFF
TGTGCCAGCAGCTTAGGTGCGGACTTTAATGAAAAACTGTTTTTT
>TRBV2|-|-|TRBJ1-5
CASRPPGREGNQPQHF
TGTGCCAGCAGACCCCCCGGGAGGGAAGGCAATCAGCCCCAGCATTTT
>TRBV3-1/TRBV3-2|-|-|TRBJ1-1
CASSQVMNTEAFF
TGTGCCAGCAGCCAAGTCATGAACACTGAAGCTTTCTTT
>TRBV7-2|TRBD2|-|TRBJ2-7
CASSLGLAGTYEQYF
TGTGCCAGCAGCTTAGGACTAGCGGGGACCTACGAGCAGTACTTC
>TRBV30|TRBD2|-|TRBJ2-3
CAWSRRPPGGGAEDTQYF
TGTGCCTGGAGTAGACGGCCCCCGGGCGGGGGGGCCGAGGATACGCAGTATTTT
>TRBV3-1/TRBV3-2|-|-|TRBJ1-4
CASSLRGTNEKLFF
TGTGCCAGCAGCCTGAGGGGGACTAATGAAAAACTGTTTTTT
>TRBV23-1|-|once|TRBJ2-7
CASRTGGGYEQYF
TGCGCCAGCAGAACCGGGGGTGGCTACGAGCAGTACTTC
>TRBV6-6|TRBD1|-|TRBJ2-7
CASNTGGLSYEQYF
TGTGCCAGCAATACAGGGGGCCTTAGCTACGAGCAGTACTTC
>TRBV9|TRBD2|-|TRBJ2-1
CASSGYAGGLGEQFF
TGTGCCAGCAGCGGATACGCGGGGGGGCTAGGTGAGCAGTTCTTC